This entry features one T cell receptor (beta chain) sequence. The method was immunoSEQ multiplex PCR; TCRdb's version includes in-frame clones alone and lacks a portion of them. The table includes 95,000 to 100,000 clones, 80% to 95% detected once. The V gene lost 6 bases and the J gene lost 3 bases, with 12 bases spanning the gap. This CDR3 region has 13 residues. Germline V CDR1 and CDR2: SGHRS, YFSETQ. The entry originates in a study of T cell changes during pregnancy in multiple sclerosis. The rearrangement joins TRBV5-1 to TRBJ2-5, with D perhaps matching TRBD1 (6 bases). The source was peripheral blood, collected in the second trimester of pregnancy. The clonotype was recovered from a female donor with multiple sclerosis, enrolled in a pregnancy study. The CDR3 is CASTRGGEETQYF. CDR3 sequence (DNA): TGCGCCAGCACCAGGGGTGGTGAAGAGACCCAGTACTTC.